The source of this T cell receptor (beta chain) is a study of regulatory T cells in long-lasting Graves disease. Library construction for TCR beta used iRepertoire HTBI primers and Arm-PCR of CDR3 regions. Via MiXCR, TCRdb re-called the multiplex PCR reads, giving one row per CDR3 protein. This sample has about 470,000 distinct CDR3 sequences, with more than 20% found just once. Germline CDR1 and CDR2: SGHRS and YFSETQ. This CDR3 spans 15 amino acids. Notes on this clonotype: One end of the junction is discordant with germline, which a read error may explain.

The time point: persistent/refractory GD, antithyroid drugs over 5 years with positive TRAb. TCR sequences were obtained from RNA taken from PBMCs. The chain is built from TRBV5-1 and TRBJ1-6; D perhaps matches TRBD1 (5 bases). The receptor was derived from a female donor with Graves disease. Material: peripheral blood mononuclear cells (PBMCs), obtained when the disease was refractory, from a patient treated with antithyroid drugs. CDR3 sequence reads: CASSLVGTGASPLHF. The CDR3 DNA sequence: TGCGCCAGCAGTTTGGTGGGGACCGGGGCTTCACCCCTCCACTTT.